The count of the clone carrying this T cell receptor (beta chain) is one. The data belong to a study of technical replicates of blood from a few donors. Using immunoSEQ multiplex PCR, the repertoire was profiled, and TCRdb retains in-frame clones only, with some absent. The top ten clones hold under 0.3% of a sample with more than 75,000 clones, roughly 93% of them seen once. This CDR3 region has 14 residues. V lost 9 bases to trimming and J lost 6 bases; unmatched junction nucleotides: 9. CDR1 and CDR2 (germline): MRHNA, SNTAGT. The sample consisted of T cells isolated from PBMCs. The V call is TRBV6-4, the J call TRBJ2-2; TRBD1 matches 8 bases. The clonotype was recovered from a human donor in good health. The CDR3 region has the DNA TGTGCCAGTCGCGACAGGGGCGGTGCCGGGGAGCTGTTTTTT. This encodes CASRDRGGAGELFF.